This entry describes one T cell receptor beta chain. This specimen belongs to a study of blood T cell repertoires in COVID-19. Overall study: PBMCs, B-cell-depleted T cells, or T cells were the source of the cDNA or gDNA that made up the material.

Germline V gives CDR1 WSHSY, CDR2 SAAADI. The CDR3 covers 17 residues. V lost 1 base, J lost 4 bases, and 19 bases lay in between. As handled by the study authors: Estimates of nucleated cell counts were drawn from the amplification of reference gene primers. Only in-frame clones appear in the TCRdb table, and some are missing; sequencing was by immunoSEQ multiplex PCR. V and J calls plus clone size are reproduced from that table; the DNA served to infer D and trimming. The sample lists 250,000 to 350,000 clones; roughly 87% were seen once. This receptor was taken from a man aged 18 to 30 with active or convalescent COVID-19. V and J are TRBV10-2 and TRBJ1-2; D not resolved. Sample: peripheral blood. CDR3 loop: CASSEFPGSRGSYGYTF. The CDR3 DNA is TGCGCCAGCAGTGAGTTTCCGGGCAGCCGAGGGTCCTATGGCTACACCTTC.